This T cell receptor (beta chain) comes out of a study of blood T cell repertoires in COVID-19. At the level of the study: T cells, B-cell-depleted T cells, or PBMCs supplied cDNA or gDNA.

This clone has only one observation. Profiled with immunoSEQ multiplex PCR; TCRdb holds only in-frame clones, not every one. The table has approximately 490,000 clones, approximately 90% seen once. V gave up 0 bases and J gave up 1 base; unmatched junction bases: 3. CDR1 is SGHNT and CDR2 is YYREEE in the germline V gene (reference sequence). The CDR3 loop spans 16 amino acids. V gene TRBV5-4 combines with J gene TRBJ1-1, with 10 bases fitting TRBD1. This receptor was taken from a woman between 18 and 30 years old who had recovered from COVID-19. Sequences were obtained from PBMCs or T cells enriched from blood (not recorded which). The CDR3 DNA sequence: TGTGCCAGCAGCTTGGGACAGGGGGCTGAGAACACTGAAGCTTTCTTT. Translating gives CASSLGQGAENTEAFF.